The present T cell receptor (beta chain) was sequenced within a study of T cell responses to AZD1222 COVID-19 vaccine. Study outcomes and limitations: Spike-specific TCR repertoires showed rising breadth and depth after two AZD1222 doses. Per reports, nearly half of all spike-specific TCRs target regions that are unmutated in variants.

V lost 1 base and J lost 9, with 16 bases in between. CDR3 size: 16 residues. Germline V gene lookup returns CDR1 MDHEN and CDR2 SYDVKM. A remark on this clone: What it binds is unknown.

Method: immunoSEQ multiplex PCR; TCRdb's copy keeps in-frame clones and lacks some. This sample yields about 100,000 clones, of which 80% to 85% are seen a single time; about 17% belongs to the top ten. The clonotype was recovered from an adult in good health. The sample was peripheral blood, taken on day 0 of AZD1222 vaccination. The rearrangement joins TRBV28 to TRBJ1-6; D is perhaps TRBD1 (6 bases). CDR3 DNA sequence: TGTGCCAGCAGTTTATCGGGGGCCCTCCGGGGTTCACCCCTCCACTTT. Amino acid sequence: CASSLSGALRGSPLHF.